Listed below are T cell receptor beta chains from one sample, sequenced in a study of T cells after posttransplantation cyclophosphamide. Clones were sequenced by immunoSEQ multiplex PCR, and TCRdb holds only the in-frame ones, with some missing. Here the sample spans around 18,000 clones, about 77% being singletons. The sample here was CD8+ T cells sorted from PBMCs, taken 1903 days after a stem cell transplant with posttransplant cyclophosphamide. The receptor source for this set is a female patient aged 40 to 50 who received an allogeneic stem cell transplant from a related donor, was CMV-positive, and had no GVHD. The graft donor may be the source of some T cells. Both conserved end residues are part of each CDR3. The order of the fields is V gene, clone size, CDR3 protein. The size of a clone is reported for some rows only, either as once, few or many, or as a class for expanded clones.

TRBV5-1	-	CASSPGQVHAPLHF
TRBV6-6	-	CASRQVNYGYTF
TRBV9	-	CASSVGTASSYEQYF
TRBV29-1	-	CSVVDRVYEQYF
TRBV7-9	-	CASSPREYQETQYF
TRBV29-1	once	CSVFKTFRDGRNEQFF
TRBV5-4	many	CASSFNGNSYGYTF
TRBV4-1	-	CASSPGGVYNEQFF
TRBV7-3	-	CASRPGQGNSGANVLTF
TRBV4-2	-	CASSPVEGETQYF
TRBV5-4	-	CASSLGQGAYEQYF
TRBV19	-	CASSIEGGYNSPLHF
TRBV5-4	few	CASSSLTRADTQYF
TRBV15	-	CATSVGTGTDTQYF
TRBV19	-	CASSGGPNSYEQYF
TRBV6-5	-	CASSYRGGSPLHF
TRBV18	-	CASSSYRGSEAFF
TRBV11-2	-	CASSLQGPSWANVLTF
TRBV7-9	-	CASSSKQGMNTEAFF
TRBV6-1	-	CASSETGGGSTDTQYF
TRBV7-3	-	CASSLGGGGHYEQYF
TRBV6-1	-	CASSEVSAEAFF
TRBV2	-	CASKEGATGSYEQYF
TRBV11-2	once	CASSLVGAAHGYTF
TRBV4-1	once	CASSQVAGVGQPQHF
TRBV29-1	-	CSVERQGGVSYEQYF
TRBV7-9	-	CASSSPDREGDTQYF
TRBV7-9	-	CASSLEAGGRDEQFF
TRBV2	-	CASSDTGEGSYEQYF
TRBV2	-	CASSITPGISYEQYF
TRBV28	-	CASSWDSRLHF
TRBV6-1	-	CASSPGGEQYF